Following are 2 T cell receptor beta chains from one sample sequenced in a study of shared clonotypes between healthy human individuals. This table comes from immunoSEQ multiplex PCR, and its TCRdb copy is limited to in-frame clones, with some not included. The data hold some 1,900,000 clones, with approximately 94% observed a single time. Naive-designated CD8 cells lacked CD45RO, were positively enriched for CCR7, and omitted terminally differentiated effector memory CD45RA+ cells. Material: naive CD8+ T cells sorted from blood. These receptor sequences come from a man aged 18 to 29 in good health.

This sequence joins TRBV6-5 and TRBJ2-1; 9 bases agree with TRBD2. The CDR3 is 14 residues long. V lost 5 bases to trimming and J lost 8 bases; unmatched junction nucleotides: 7. The germline V gene has CDR1 MNHEY and CDR2 SVGAGI. The CDR3 DNA reads as TGTGCCAGCAGTCCCGGACTAGCGCTCCATGAGCAGTTCTTC. It yields the protein CASSPGLALHEQFF.

The chain is built from TRBV27 and TRBJ1-5; unclear D gene. Germline CDR1 and CDR2: MNHEY and SMNVEV (reference sequence). There are 16 residues in the CDR3. The V end was cut by 0 bases, the J end by 4 bases, with 13 bases between. Here the CDR3 reads CASSLSSILGNQPQHF. DNA of the CDR3: TGTGCCAGCAGTTTATCTTCCATACTAGGGAATCAGCCCCAGCATTTT.